This T cell receptor (beta chain) was identified in a study of blood T cell repertoires in COVID-19. Study as a whole: The United States, Italy and Spain were the sources of the acute and convalescent COVID-19 samples.

How the authors handled the data: How many nucleated cells were present was estimated from reference gene primer amplification. The method was immunoSEQ multiplex PCR; TCRdb's version includes in-frame clones alone and lacks a portion of them. D and trimming come from the DNA, and the V and J calls and clone size come from that table. The sample yields 35,000 to 50,000 clones, approximately 85% seen once. This receptor was taken from a human donor in a cohort sampled during active COVID-19. The material sequenced was peripheral blood.

The CDR3 here is CGGSPGYTF. DNA of the CDR3: TGCGGAGGGTCACCTGGCTACACCTTC. J is TRBJ1-2 and V is TRBV20-1; D not certain. Germline V lookup: CDR1 DFQATT, CDR2 SNEGSKA (reference sequence). This CDR3 has 9 residues.